This T cell receptor (beta chain) emerged from a study of human T cells and chemical hapten exposure. The CDR3 has 13 amino acids. After removal of 0 bases from V and 5 bases from J, the junction contained 0 bases not matched to a gene. Per the germline V gene, CDR1 is SGDLS and CDR2 is YYNGEE. The library tagged each cDNA molecule with unique molecular identifiers. Each CDR3 protein is one row after TCRdb ran MiXCR on the RACE reads. In the table there are some 65,000 distinct CDR3 sequences, around 6.1% of which are singletons. The time point is: healthy volunteer bleed at 6 weeks. The authors' total RNA extraction used unfractionated whole blood.

V usage is TRBV9 and J usage is TRBJ2-5; the match to TRBD1 covers 8 bases. Sequencing was performed on whole blood. This receptor was obtained from a female donor in good health. Some clones in this sample may be carry-over from other donors' samples. The CDR3 DNA is TGTGCCAGCAGCGTAGGACAGGGGGAGACCCAGTACTTC. It translates to CASSVGQGETQYF.